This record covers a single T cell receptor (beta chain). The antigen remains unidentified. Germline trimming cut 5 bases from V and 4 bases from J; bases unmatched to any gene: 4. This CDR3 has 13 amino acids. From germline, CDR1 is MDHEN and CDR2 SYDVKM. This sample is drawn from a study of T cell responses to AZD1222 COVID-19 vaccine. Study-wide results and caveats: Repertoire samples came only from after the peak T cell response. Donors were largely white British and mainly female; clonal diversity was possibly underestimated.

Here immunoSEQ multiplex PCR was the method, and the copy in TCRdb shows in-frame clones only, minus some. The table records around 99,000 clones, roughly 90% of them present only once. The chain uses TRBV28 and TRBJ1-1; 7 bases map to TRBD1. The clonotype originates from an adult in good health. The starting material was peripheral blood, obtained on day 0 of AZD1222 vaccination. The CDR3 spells CASSVQGPTEAFF. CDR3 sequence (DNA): TGTGCCAGCAGTGTACAGGGGCCCACTGAAGCTTTCTTT.